Presented here are 11 T cell receptor beta chains from one specimen sequenced in a study of T cell responses to AZD1222 COVID-19 vaccine. TCRdb's table, derived via immunoSEQ multiplex PCR, lists solely in-frame clones and lacks some. The sample includes roughly 120,000 clones, roughly 89% of them seen just once. This specimen consisted of peripheral blood, obtained on day 0 of AZD1222 vaccination. The source of these receptors is an adult in good health.

The gene calls are TRBV9 and TRBJ1-2, with a weak D call TRBD1 (5 bases). Germline CDR1 and CDR2: SGDLS and YYNGEE. The CDR3 runs to 16 residues. V was clipped by 4 bases and J by 3 bases, with 19 bases between them. The CDR3 nucleotides are TGTGCCAGCAGCCCACCCGTGATGGACACGGACTATGGCTACACCTTC. As protein: CASSPPVMDTDYGYTF.

This chain connects TRBV3-1 (or the pseudogene TRBV3-2) to TRBJ2-3; either TRBD1 or TRBD2 may fit D (6 bases each). V lost 0 bases and J lost 1, with 17 bases in between. Germline values: CDR1 LGHDT, CDR2 YNNKEL (reference sequence). The CDR3 extends over 18 amino acids. CDR3 sequence: CASSQDQWGAGGTDTQYF. Written as DNA, the CDR3 is TGTGCCAGCAGCCAAGATCAATGGGGGGCAGGGGGCACAGATACGCAGTATTTT.

The chain couples TRBV11-2 to TRBJ1-2; TRBD1 might be the D (5 bases). Trimming pared 5 bases from V and 8 bases from J, leaving 12 bases between. CDR1 is SGHAT and CDR2 is FQNNGV in the germline V gene. The CDR3 extends over 12 amino acids. The CDR3 protein is CASSPRAGGYTF. Written as DNA, the CDR3 is TGTGCCAGCAGCCCCAGGGCGGGGGGCTACACCTTC.

This chain links TRBV14 with TRBJ2-1; maybe TRBD2 (6 bases). This CDR3 region has 17 residues. Germline loops: CDR1 SGHDN, CDR2 FVKESK. The V end was cut by 0 bases, the J end by 4 bases, with 16 bases between. In nucleotides, the CDR3 is TGTGCCAGCAGCCAAGATCTGCCGTGGGAGGTATACAATGAGCAGTTCTTC. It is translated as CASSQDLPWEVYNEQFF.

V usage is TRBV15 and J usage is TRBJ1-5; unclear D gene. Between the trimmed V and J ends, which lost 0 bases and 1 base, there was a span of 16 bases. The CDR3 sequence is 18 residues long. Looked up from germline, CDR1 is LNHNV and CDR2 is YYDKDF (reference sequence). The CDR3 protein is CATSRDLEALVSNQPQHF. CDR3 DNA: TGTGCCACCAGCAGAGATTTGGAGGCTTTGGTAAGCAATCAGCCCCAGCATTTT.

This chain connects TRBV9 to TRBJ1-3, with D unclear. The CDR3 has 14 amino acids. V was pared by 0 bases and J by 0 bases, with 4 bases between. CDR1 is SGDLS and CDR2 is YYNGEE in the germline V gene. The CDR3 sequence is CASSVDFSGNTIYF. The CDR3 nucleotides read TGTGCCAGCAGCGTAGACTTCTCTGGAAACACCATATATTTT.

The chain employs TRBV29-1 and TRBJ2-5; 7 bases are a match to TRBD2. This CDR3 region has 14 residues. CDR1 and CDR2 from the germline V gene are SQVTM and ANQGSEA. Trimming cost V 3 bases and J 5 bases; bases outside gene matches: 9. For the CDR3, the DNA is TGCAGCGTTGACCCTAGCGGAGTCGGGGAGACCCAGTACTTC. This encodes CSVDPSGVGETQYF.

The J gene is TRBJ2-1, the V gene TRBV6-5; 9 nucleotides match TRBD1. The CDR3 consists of 16 residues. Germline V gene data show CDR1 as MNHEY and CDR2 as SVGAGI. V lost 3 bases to trimming and J lost 4 bases; unmatched junction nucleotides: 7. CDR3: CASSYPTGGGYNEQFF. CDR3 bases: TGTGCCAGCAGTTATCCCACAGGGGGCGGATACAATGAGCAGTTCTTC.

V usage is TRBV5-3 and J usage is TRBJ1-2; D perhaps matches TRBD1 (6 bases). Being an ORF, TRBV5-3 has a function that is uncertain. V was cut by 0 bases and J by 8 bases, with 8 bases left in between. The CDR3 is 12 amino acids. DNA for the CDR3: TGTGCCAGAAGCTTGGACAGGGAAGGCTACACCTTC. Its translation: CARSLDREGYTF.

This clone was seen only a few times. The CDR3 nucleotides read TGTGCCAGCAGCCCCCCCAACGGGCCCGGGGAGCTGTTTTTT. Encoded protein: CASSPPNGPGELFF. J is TRBJ2-2 and V is TRBV7-3; D is uncertain. V was trimmed by 5 bases and J by 6 bases, leaving 13 bases between them. The CDR3 has 14 residues. In germline, CDR1 is SGHTA, CDR2 FQGTGA.

V usage is TRBV7-2 and J usage is TRBJ1-1; a possible D gene is TRBD1 (5 bases). V shed 4 bases and J shed 7 bases, with 10 bases lying between them. Germline V gene lookup returns CDR1 SGHTA and CDR2 FQGNSA. The CDR3 extends over 12 amino acids. CDR3 loop: CASSSGVGEAFF. The CDR3 DNA is TGTGCCAGCAGCTCGGGGGTTGGTGAAGCTTTCTTT.